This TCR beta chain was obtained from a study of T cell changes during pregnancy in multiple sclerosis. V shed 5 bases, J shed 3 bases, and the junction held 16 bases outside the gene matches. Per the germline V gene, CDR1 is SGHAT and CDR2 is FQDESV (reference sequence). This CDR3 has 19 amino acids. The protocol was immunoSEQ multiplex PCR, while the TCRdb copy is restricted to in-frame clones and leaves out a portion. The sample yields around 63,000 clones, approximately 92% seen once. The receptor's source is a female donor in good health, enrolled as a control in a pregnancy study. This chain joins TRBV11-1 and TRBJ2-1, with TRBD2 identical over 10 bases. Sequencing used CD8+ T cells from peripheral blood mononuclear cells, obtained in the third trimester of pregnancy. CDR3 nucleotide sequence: TGTGCCAGCAGCCCATCTAGCGGGGGAACCTACGATGACTACAATGAGCAGTTCTTC. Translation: CASSPSSGGTYDDYNEQFF. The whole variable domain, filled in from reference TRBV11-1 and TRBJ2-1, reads EAEVAQSPRYKITEKSQAVAFWCDPISGHATLYWYRQILGQGPELLVQFQDESVVDDSQLPKDRFSAERLKGVDSTLKIQPAELGDSAMYLCASSPSSGGTYDDYNEQFFGPGTRLTVL.